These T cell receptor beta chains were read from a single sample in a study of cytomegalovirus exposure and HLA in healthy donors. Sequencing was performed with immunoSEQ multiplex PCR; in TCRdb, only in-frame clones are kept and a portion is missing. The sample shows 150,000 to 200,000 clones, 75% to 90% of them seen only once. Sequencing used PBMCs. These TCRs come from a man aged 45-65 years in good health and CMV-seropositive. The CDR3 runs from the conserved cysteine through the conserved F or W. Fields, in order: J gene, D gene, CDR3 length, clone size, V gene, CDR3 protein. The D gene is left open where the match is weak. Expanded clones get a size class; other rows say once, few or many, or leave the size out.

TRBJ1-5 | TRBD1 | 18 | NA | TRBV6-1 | CASSEAVAGGTWRQPQHF
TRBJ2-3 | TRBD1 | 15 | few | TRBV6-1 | CASSSWDRATDTQYF
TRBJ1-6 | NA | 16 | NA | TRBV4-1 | CASSQTASVYNSPLHF
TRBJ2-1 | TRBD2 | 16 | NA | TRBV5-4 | CASGGTSGSSYNEQFF
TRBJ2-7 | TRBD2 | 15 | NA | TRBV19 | CASSPSGLSSYEQYF
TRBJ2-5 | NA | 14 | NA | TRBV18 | CASSPPGGRETQYF
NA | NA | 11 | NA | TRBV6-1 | CASSEMNEQYF
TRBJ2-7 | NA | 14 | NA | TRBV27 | CASSFLGSSYEQYF
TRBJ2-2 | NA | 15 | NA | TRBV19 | CASSIGATRTGELFF
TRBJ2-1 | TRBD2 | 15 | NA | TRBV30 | CAWSAAAGPYNEQFF
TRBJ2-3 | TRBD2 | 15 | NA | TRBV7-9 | CASSLKRGGIDTQYF
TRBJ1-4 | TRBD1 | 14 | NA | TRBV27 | CASSSGTGWEKLFF
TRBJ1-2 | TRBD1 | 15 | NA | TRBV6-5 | CASSLGQGNNYGYTF
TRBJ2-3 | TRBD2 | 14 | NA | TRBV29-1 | CSERPSGGGNTQYF
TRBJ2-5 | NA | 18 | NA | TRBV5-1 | CASSFLGAIPGYQETQYF
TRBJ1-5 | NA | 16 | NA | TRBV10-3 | CAISESGLMEDQPQHF
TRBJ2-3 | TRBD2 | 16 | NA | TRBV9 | CASSVEAGGPGDTQYF
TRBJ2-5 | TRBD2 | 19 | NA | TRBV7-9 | CASSLVGLAGEGGGETQYF
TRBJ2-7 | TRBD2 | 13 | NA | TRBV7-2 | CASSIGLAWEQYF
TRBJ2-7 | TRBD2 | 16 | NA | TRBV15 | CATSSPGTSGIYEQYF
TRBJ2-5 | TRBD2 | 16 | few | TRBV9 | CASSVFSGRVGETQYF
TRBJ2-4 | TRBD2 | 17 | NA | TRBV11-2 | CASSNQRASGGKNIQYF
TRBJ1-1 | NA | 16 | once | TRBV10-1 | CASSRPSSAGNTEAFF
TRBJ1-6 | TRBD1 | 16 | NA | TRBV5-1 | CASSLLTGGYNSPLHF
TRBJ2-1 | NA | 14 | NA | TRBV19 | CASNNNKRVNEQFF
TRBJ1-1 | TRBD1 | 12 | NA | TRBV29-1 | CSVNRGLGEAFF